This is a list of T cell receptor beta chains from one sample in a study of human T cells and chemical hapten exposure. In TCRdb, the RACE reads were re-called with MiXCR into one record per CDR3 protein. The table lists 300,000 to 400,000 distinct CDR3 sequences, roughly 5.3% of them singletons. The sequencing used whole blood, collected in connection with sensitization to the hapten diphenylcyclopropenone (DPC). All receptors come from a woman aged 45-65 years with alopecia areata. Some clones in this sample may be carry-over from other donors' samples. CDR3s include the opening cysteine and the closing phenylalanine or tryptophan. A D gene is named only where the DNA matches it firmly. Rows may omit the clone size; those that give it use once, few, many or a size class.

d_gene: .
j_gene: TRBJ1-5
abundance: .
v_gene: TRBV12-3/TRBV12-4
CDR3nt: TGTGCCAGCTTGGGACTGAGCAATCAGCCCCAGCATTTT
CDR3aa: CASLGLSNQPQHF

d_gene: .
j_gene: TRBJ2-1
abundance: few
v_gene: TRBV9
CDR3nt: TGTGCCAGCAGCGTAGTCGCGGACCTCTCCTACAATGAGCAGTTCTTC
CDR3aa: CASSVVADLSYNEQFF

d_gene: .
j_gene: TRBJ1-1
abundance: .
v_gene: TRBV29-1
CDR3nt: TGCAGCGTTGACCCAATAGCGACAGGAAGGGCCACTGAAGCTTTCTTT
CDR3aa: CSVDPIATGRATEAFF

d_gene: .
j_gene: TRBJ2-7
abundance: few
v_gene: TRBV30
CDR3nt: TGTGCCTGGGGCCGGGGTGAGGCCGAGCAGTACTTC
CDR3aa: CAWGRGEAEQYF

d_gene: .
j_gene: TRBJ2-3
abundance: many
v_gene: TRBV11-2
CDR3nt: TGTGCCAGCAGCCAGGGAAGGGCCCGTGGCGATACGCAGTATTTT
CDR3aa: CASSQGRARGDTQYF

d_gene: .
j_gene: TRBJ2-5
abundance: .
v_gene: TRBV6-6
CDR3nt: TGTGCCAGCAGTTACTCGGTTCAGGAGACCCAGTACTTC
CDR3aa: CASSYSVQETQYF

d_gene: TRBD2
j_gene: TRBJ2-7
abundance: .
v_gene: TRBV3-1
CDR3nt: TGTGCCAGCAGCCAGGCCGGGACTAGCTACGAGCAGTACTTC
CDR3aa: CASSQAGTSYEQYF

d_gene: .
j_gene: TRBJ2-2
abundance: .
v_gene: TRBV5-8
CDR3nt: TGTGCCAGCAGCTTGCAGGGGCCGAACACCGGGGAGCTGTTTTTT
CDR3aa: CASSLQGPNTGELFF

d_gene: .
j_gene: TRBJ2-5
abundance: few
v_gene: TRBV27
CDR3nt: TGTGCCAGCAGTTGGGCGGGAAGAGGAGAGACCCAGTACTTC
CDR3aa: CASSWAGRGETQYF

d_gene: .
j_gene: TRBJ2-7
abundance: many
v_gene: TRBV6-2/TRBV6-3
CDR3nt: TGTGCCAGCAGCCCCCCAAAGCTTGTCTACGAGCAGTACTTC
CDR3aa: CASSPPKLVYEQYF

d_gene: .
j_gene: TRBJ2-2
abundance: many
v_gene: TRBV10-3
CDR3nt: TGTGCCATCAGTGAGTCCCAGGTCGGGGAGCTGTTTTTT
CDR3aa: CAISESQVGELFF

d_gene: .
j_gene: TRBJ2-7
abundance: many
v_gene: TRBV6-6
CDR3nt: TGTGCCAGCAGTTTCTCAGGGGCGGGTTCCTACGAGCAGTACTTC
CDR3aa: CASSFSGAGSYEQYF

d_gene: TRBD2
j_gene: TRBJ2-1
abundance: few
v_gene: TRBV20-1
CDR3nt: TGCAGTGTTCTTGGACTAGCGGGAGGTAGTGATGAGCAGTTCTTC
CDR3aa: CSVLGLAGGSDEQFF

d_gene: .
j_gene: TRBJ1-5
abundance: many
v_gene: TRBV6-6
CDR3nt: TGTGCCAGCAGCCAACCGGACAGAAATAGCAATCAGCCCCAGCATTTT
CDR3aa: CASSQPDRNSNQPQHF

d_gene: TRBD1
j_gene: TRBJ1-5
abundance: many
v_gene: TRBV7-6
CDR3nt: TGTGCCAGCAGCCCCTTACAGGGGGCTGGGCAGCCCCAGCATTTT
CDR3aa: CASSPLQGAGQPQHF

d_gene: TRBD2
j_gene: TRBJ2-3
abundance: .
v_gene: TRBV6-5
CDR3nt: TGTGCCAGCAGTTACGCCTCTAGCGGGGGAGCCACAGATACGCAGTATTTT
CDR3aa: CASSYASSGGATDTQYF

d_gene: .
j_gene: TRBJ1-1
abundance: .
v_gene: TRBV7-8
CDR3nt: TGTGCCAGCAGCCCGAGGGTCGAAAAGAACACTGAAGCTTTCTTT
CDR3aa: CASSPRVEKNTEAFF

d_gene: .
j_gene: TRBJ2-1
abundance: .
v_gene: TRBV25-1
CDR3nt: TGTGCCAGCACCGCCGGCGGGCTTTACAATGAGCAGTTCTTC
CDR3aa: CASTAGGLYNEQFF

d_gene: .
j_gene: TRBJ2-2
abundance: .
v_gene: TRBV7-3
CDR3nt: TGTGCCAGCAGGTTAAGCGGGGAGCTGTTTTTT
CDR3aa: CASRLSGELFF

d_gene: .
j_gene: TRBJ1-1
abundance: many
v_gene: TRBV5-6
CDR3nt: TGTGCCAGCAGCAAGCGGCGGCATGAAGCTTTCTTT
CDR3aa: CASSKRRHEAFF

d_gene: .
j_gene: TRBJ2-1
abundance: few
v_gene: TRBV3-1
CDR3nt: TGTGCCAGCAGCCAAGGCCAATACAATGAGCAGTTCTTC
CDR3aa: CASSQGQYNEQFF

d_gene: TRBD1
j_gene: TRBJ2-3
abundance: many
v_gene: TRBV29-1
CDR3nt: TGCAGCGTTGAAGGTGACACGGGGACAGGGGGAGCAGATACGCAGTATTTT
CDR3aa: CSVEGDTGTGGADTQYF

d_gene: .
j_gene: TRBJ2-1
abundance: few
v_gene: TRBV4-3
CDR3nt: TGCGCCACCTCCCCAGGGTTGTTGATTATGGATGAGCAGTTCTTC
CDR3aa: CATSPGLLIMDEQFF

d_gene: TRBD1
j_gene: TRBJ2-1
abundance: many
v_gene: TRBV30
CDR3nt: TGTGCCTGGGACAGGGGGCTAAGGAATGAGCAGTTCTTC
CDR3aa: CAWDRGLRNEQFF

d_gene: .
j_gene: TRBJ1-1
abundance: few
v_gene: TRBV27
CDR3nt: TGTGCCAGCAGTTTAAAGGGCAATTTAATGAACACTGAAGCTTTCTTT
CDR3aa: CASSLKGNLMNTEAFF

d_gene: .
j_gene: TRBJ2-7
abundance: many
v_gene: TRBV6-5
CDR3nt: TGTGCCAGCAGTTACGTAGGGTCCAAATACCACGAGCAGTACTTC
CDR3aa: CASSYVGSKYHEQYF

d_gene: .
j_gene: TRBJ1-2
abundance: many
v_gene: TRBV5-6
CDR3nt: TGTGCCAGCAGCTTGGATGCTTGGGGCCACGATGGCTACACCTTC
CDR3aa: CASSLDAWGHDGYTF

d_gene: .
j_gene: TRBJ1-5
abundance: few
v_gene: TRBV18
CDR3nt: TGTGCCAGCCAACGGCGGGGGGAGAATCAGCCCCAGCATTTT
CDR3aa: CASQRRGENQPQHF

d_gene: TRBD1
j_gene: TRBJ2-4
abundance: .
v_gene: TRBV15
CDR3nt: TGTGCCACCAGCATCCTTGGACAGGGGGCTTCCAAAAACATTCAGTACTTC
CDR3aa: CATSILGQGASKNIQYF

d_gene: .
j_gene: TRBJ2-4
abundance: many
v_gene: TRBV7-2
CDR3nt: TGTGCCAGCAGGGACTGGGAAAACATTCAGTACTTC
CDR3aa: CASRDWENIQYF

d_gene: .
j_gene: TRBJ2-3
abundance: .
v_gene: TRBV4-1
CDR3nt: TGCGCCAGCACCGGTCCTGGGGGGCCAGATACGCAGTATTTT
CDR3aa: CASTGPGGPDTQYF